The entry below describes one TCR beta chain. Its matching antigen is unknown. Sequencing used immunoSEQ multiplex PCR; TCRdb keeps in-frame clones, though not all of them. This sample has some 96,000 clones; approximately 84% occur once, and the top ten carry approximately 15%. The data were taken from a study of T cell responses to AZD1222 COVID-19 vaccine. Study observations and caveats: Repertoire samples came only from after the peak T cell response. Unmutated variant regions reportedly attract nearly half of all spike-specific TCRs. Vaccination with two AZD1222 doses was followed by a rise in Spike-specific TCR breadth and depth.

Pooled together were second doses at about 4 or about 12 weeks. The junction had 9 bases not matched to a gene; V was cut back by 3 bases and J by 8 bases. Germline CDR1 is MGHDK and CDR2 is SYGVNS. This CDR3 comprises 15 residues. The material was peripheral blood, obtained 28 days after the second AZD1222 dose. The sequence derives from an adult who received the AZD1222 COVID-19 vaccine. The rearrangement links TRBV25-1 to TRBJ1-4, with 7 positions matching TRBD1. The CDR3 DNA sequence: TGTGCCAGCAGTGAGTACAGGGGTGGAGGCGAAAAACTGTTTTTT. Translating gives CASSEYRGGGEKLFF. Complete variable domain (other parts from reference TRBV25-1 and TRBJ1-4): EADIYQTPRYLVIGTGKKITLECSQTMGHDKMYWYQQDPGMELHLIHYSYGVNSTEKGDLSSESTVSRIRTEHFPLTLESARPSHTSQYLCASSEYRGGGEKLFFGSGTQLSVL.